Listed below are T cell receptor beta chains from one sample, sequenced in a study of T-cell reconstitution after alpha-beta-depleted transplantation in children. TCRdb re-called the PCR reads through MiXCR, storing one row per CDR3 protein. Altogether around 120,000 distinct CDR3 sequences are present, approximately 22% being singletons, with the ten largest covering more than 9%. The specimen was PBMCs, mostly from graft donor cells, collected 180 days after TCRalphabeta/CD19-depleted stem cell transplant. The receptors were sampled from a male patient between 2 and 15 years old who had a stem cell transplant for chronic granulomatous disease, so the T cells may come from the graft donor. The CDR3 runs from the conserved cysteine through the conserved F or W. D genes are given only for firm matches. Clone size, where shown, is once, few, many, or a class for clones that have expanded.

>TRBV25-1|14|TRBJ2-7|.|.
TGTGCCAGCAGGGGGGGCTTATCTCCTGGCGAGCAGTACTTC
CASRGGLSPGEQYF
>TRBV5-1|14|TRBJ2-2|.|once
TGCGCCAGCAGCTTGTCAGAGTACACCGGGGAGCTGTTTTTT
CASSLSEYTGELFF
>TRBV9|16|TRBJ2-3|.|.
TGTGCCAGCAGCGCGACAGCGGGTCCCCCCAGAGATACGCAGTATTTT
CASSATAGPPRDTQYF
>TRBV15|17|TRBJ2-1|TRBD2|many
TGTGCCACCAGCAGAGAAATTCCCGCGGGGGGGTACAATGAGCAGTTCTTC
CATSREIPAGGYNEQFF
>TRBV7-2|14|TRBJ2-5|TRBD1|many
TGTGCCAGCAGCTACAGACAGGGTCGGGAGACCCAGTACTTC
CASSYRQGRETQYF
>TRBV20-1|14|TRBJ2-7|TRBD1|.
TGCAGTGCTAGAGATAGACAGGGCTTCTACGAGCAGTACTTC
CSARDRQGFYEQYF
>TRBV12-3/TRBV12-4|12|TRBJ1-6|.|.
TGTGCCACGGTCCGTGCCGCATCACCCCTCCACTTT
CATVRAASPLHF
>TRBV20-1|15|TRBJ2-3|.|few
TGCAGTGCTAGAGGATTGTTGGGGATCACAGATACGCAGTATTTT
CSARGLLGITDTQYF
>TRBV20-1|15|TRBJ2-3|.|many
TGCAGTGCAGAGGTGTCGGGGGATAGCACAGATACGCAGTATTTT
CSAEVSGDSTDTQYF
>TRBV6-1|15|TRBJ2-1|.|.
TGTGCCAGCAGTCCCCATCAGGAGGGCCACAATGAGCAGTTCTTC
CASSPHQEGHNEQFF
>TRBV4-3|16|TRBJ2-7|TRBD2|few
TGCGCCAGCAGCCAAGCCTGGACTAGCGTCTACTACGAGCAGTACTTC
CASSQAWTSVYYEQYF
>TRBV29-1|14|TRBJ2-7|TRBD1|many
TGCAGCGTTGAACAACAGGGGGCAAGGGGCGAGCAGTACTTC
CSVEQQGARGEQYF
>TRBV12-3/TRBV12-4|12|TRBJ1-2|.|.
TGTGCCAGCAGTTTAGTCAGCTATGGCTACACCTTC
CASSLVSYGYTF
>TRBV11-2|13|TRBJ2-1|.|few
TGTGCCAGCAGCTTCGGACAGCATAATGAGCAGTTCTTC
CASSFGQHNEQFF
>TRBV7-2|13|TRBJ2-7|.|many
TGTGCCAGCAGCCTCGGACTGGGGTACGAGCAGTACTTC
CASSLGLGYEQYF
>TRBV29-1|14|TRBJ1-4|TRBD1|few
TGCAGCGTTACCTCAGGGGGCAAGGATGAAAAACTGTTTTTT
CSVTSGGKDEKLFF
>TRBV6-6|13|TRBJ2-5|.|.
TGTGCCAGCACTGCGGGACCCTTAGGGACCCAGTACTTC
CASTAGPLGTQYF